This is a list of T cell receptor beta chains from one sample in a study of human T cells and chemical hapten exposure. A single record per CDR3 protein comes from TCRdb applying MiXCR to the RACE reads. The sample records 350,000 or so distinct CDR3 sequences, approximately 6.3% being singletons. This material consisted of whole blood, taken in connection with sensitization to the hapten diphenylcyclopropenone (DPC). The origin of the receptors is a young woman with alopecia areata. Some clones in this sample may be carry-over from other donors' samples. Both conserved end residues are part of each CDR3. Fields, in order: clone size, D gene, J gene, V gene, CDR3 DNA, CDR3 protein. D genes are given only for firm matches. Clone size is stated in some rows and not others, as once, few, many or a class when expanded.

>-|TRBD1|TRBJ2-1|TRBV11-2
TGTGCCAGCAGTTCCCGACAGGGTGAAAGCAATGAGCAGTTCTTC
CASSSRQGESNEQFF
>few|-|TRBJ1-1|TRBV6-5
TGTGCCAGCAGTCGAGATATAGGGCAGAACACTGAAGCTTTCTTT
CASSRDIGQNTEAFF
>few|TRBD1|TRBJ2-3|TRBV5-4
TGTGCCAGCAGCCCGACAGGGGGAGATACGCAGTATTTT
CASSPTGGDTQYF
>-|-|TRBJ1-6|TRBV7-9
TGTGCCAGCAGCTTCTCCCTCCCGAATTCACCCCTCCACTTT
CASSFSLPNSPLHF
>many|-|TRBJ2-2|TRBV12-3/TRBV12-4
TGTGCCAGCAGTTTAAGGGGGACGAACACCGGGGAGCTGTTTTTT
CASSLRGTNTGELFF
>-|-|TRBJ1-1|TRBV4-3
TGCGCCAGCAGCCAAGCCTTCGGGCAGGTGAACACTGAAGCTTTCTTT
CASSQAFGQVNTEAFF
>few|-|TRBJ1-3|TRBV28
TGTGCCAGCACCCGCGGAAACACCATATATTTT
CASTRGNTIYF
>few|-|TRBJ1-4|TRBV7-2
TGTGCCAGCCGACGGCCGGGCGTTGAAAAACTGTTTTTT
CASRRPGVEKLFF
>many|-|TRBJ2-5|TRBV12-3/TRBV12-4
TGTGCCAGCAGGGGGAAGGAGACCCAGTACTTC
CASRGKETQYF
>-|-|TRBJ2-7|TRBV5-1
TGCGCCAGCCCGAACCACTACGAGCAGTACTTC
CASPNHYEQYF
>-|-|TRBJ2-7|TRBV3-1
TGTGCCAGCAGCCAAGATTGGGTGGGGTCCGAGCAGTACTTC
CASSQDWVGSEQYF
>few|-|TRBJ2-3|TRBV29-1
TGCAGCGTTCAGGACCCAGCCTGGGATACGCAGTATTTT
CSVQDPAWDTQYF
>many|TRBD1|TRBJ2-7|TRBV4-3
TGCGCCAGCGGGACCCGACAGGGGGAAAAATACGAGCAGTACTTC
CASGTRQGEKYEQYF
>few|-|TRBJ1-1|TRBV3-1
TGTGCCAGCAGCCAAGCCGGATTAAACAGGGTGAACACTGAAGCTTTCTTT
CASSQAGLNRVNTEAFF
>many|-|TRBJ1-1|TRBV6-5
TGTGCCAGCAGTTTCTCAAGGGCCGGCCCGGGGGGCGAAGCTTTCTTT
CASSFSRAGPGGEAFF
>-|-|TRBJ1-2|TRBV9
TGTGCCAGCAGCGTAGCGGGGCGTCGTAACTATGGCTACACCTTC
CASSVAGRRNYGYTF
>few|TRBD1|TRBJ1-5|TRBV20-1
TGCAGTGCAACGAATCGACAGGGGTCGAGCAATCAGCCCCAGCATTTT
CSATNRQGSSNQPQHF
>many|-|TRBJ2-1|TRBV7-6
TGTGCCAGCAGCTTAGGAGGGGCAGCTAGCTCCTACAATGAGCAGTTCTTC
CASSLGGAASSYNEQFF
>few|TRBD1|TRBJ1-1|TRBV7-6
TGTGCCAGCAGCTTAGTCGGACAGGGGGCTGAAGCTTTCTTT
CASSLVGQGAEAFF
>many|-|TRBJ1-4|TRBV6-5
TGTGCCAGCAGTTACGAGGGCTCTGAGTTGGAAAAACTGTTTTTT
CASSYEGSELEKLFF
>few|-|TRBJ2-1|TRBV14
TGTGCCAGCAGCCAAGGACAGAACAATGAGCAGTTCTTC
CASSQGQNNEQFF
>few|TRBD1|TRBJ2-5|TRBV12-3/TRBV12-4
TGTGCCAGCAGTTTAGTGGAACAGGGGGAAGAGACCCAGTACTTC
CASSLVEQGEETQYF
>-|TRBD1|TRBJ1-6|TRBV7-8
TGTGCCAGCAGCTTAGCAGACGGGACAGGTGCCGCACCCCTCCACTTT
CASSLADGTGAAPLHF
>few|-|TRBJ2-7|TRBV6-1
TGTGCCAGCAGTGAAGGTTCAGGTGGTGGGTACAACGAGCAGTACTTC
CASSEGSGGGYNEQYF